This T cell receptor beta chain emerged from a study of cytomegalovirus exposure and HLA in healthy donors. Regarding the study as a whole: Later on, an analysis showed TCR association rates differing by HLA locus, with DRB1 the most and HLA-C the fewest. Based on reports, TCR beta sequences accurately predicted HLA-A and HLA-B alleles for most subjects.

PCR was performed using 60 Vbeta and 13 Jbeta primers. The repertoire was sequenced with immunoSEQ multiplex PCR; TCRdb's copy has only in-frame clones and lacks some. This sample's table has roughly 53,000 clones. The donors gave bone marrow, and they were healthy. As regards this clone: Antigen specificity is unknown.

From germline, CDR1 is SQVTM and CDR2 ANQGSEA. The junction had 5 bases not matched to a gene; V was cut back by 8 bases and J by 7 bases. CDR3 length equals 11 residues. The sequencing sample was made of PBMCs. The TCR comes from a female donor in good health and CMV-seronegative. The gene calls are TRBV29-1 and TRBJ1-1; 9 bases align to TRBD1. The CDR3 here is CSTHRGLEAFF. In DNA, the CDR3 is TGCAGCACCCACAGGGGGCTTGAAGCTTTCTTT.